The next 6 T cell receptor beta chains were all read from a single sample in a study of early T cells in non-severe SARS-CoV-2 infection. MiXCR, applied by TCRdb to the 5' RACE reads, yields one record per CDR3 protein. The table includes 35,000 to 40,000 distinct CDR3 sequences, about 4.5% detected once. Sequencing used whole blood. These receptors were taken from an adult who was a healthcare worker with PCR-confirmed SARS-CoV-2 infection or an uninfected control (not recorded which).

This clonotype was recorded at least ten times. The J gene is TRBJ1-1, the V gene TRBV29-1; the D gene is possibly TRBD1 (6 bases). CDR3 size: 13 residues. The germline V and J ends were trimmed by 7 bases and 3 bases, with 15 bases remaining between them. Germline CDR1 and CDR2: SQVTM and ANQGSEA. CDR3 residues: CSAQYRADTEAFF. In DNA, the CDR3 is TGCAGCGCCCAGTACAGGGCGGACACTGAAGCTTTCTTT.

J is TRBJ2-3 and V is TRBV3-1; the D is unclear. The CDR3 has 15 amino acids. The germline V and J ends were trimmed by 1 base and 0 bases, with 8 bases remaining between them. From germline, CDR1 is LGHDT and CDR2 YNNKEL (reference sequence). In nucleotides, the CDR3 is TGTGCCAGCAGCCAAGGGATAACTAGCACAGATACGCAGTATTTT. Amino acids: CASSQGITSTDTQYF.

CDR3 amino acids: CASSLGGASGGTYNEQFF. Written as DNA, the CDR3 is TGCGCCAGCAGCTTGGGGGGCGCTAGCGGGGGTACCTACAATGAGCAGTTCTTC. The V gene is TRBV5-1, the J gene TRBJ2-1, with 10 positions matching TRBD2. The CDR3 length is 18 residues. The germline V gene has CDR1 SGHRS and CDR2 YFSETQ. V was clipped by 0 bases and J by 2 bases; unmatched bases: 8.

This clonotype appeared a few times. The chain is built from TRBV2 and TRBJ2-5, with D hard to call. CDR3 size: 14 residues. CDR1 is SNHLY, CDR2 FYNNEI, per germline. V gave up 6 bases and J gave up 1 base, with 12 bases separating them. The CDR3 region is CASRPGRLQETQYF. In DNA, the CDR3 is TGTGCCAGCAGACCCGGACGGCTCCAAGAGACCCAGTACTTC.

Ten or more counts support this clonotype. The chain recombines TRBV9 with TRBJ2-5, with D hard to call. The CDR3 length is 12 residues. Germline V gene sequence: CDR1 SGDLS, CDR2 YYNGEE. V lost 3 bases, J lost 0 bases, and 3 bases lay in between. The chain's CDR3 is CASSANQETQYF. Written as DNA, the CDR3 is TGTGCCAGCAGCGCAAACCAAGAGACCCAGTACTTC.

This clonotype was counted many times. V usage is TRBV5-1 and J usage is TRBJ2-1; perhaps D is TRBD1 or TRBD2 (5 bases each). The V gene's germline CDR1 is SGHRS and CDR2 YFSETQ. The V gene lost 3 bases and the J gene lost 6 bases, with 16 bases spanning the gap. This CDR3 spans 15 amino acids. CDR3 sequence (DNA): TGCGCCAGCAGCTCGCTTTCTACCGGGACCAATGAGCAGTTCTTC. It specifies CASSSLSTGTNEQFF.